A single sample gave rise to the 16 T cell receptor beta chains below, sequenced in a study of cytomegalovirus exposure and HLA in healthy donors. Some clones are missing from TCRdb's copy, which holds only in-frame ones; the method was immunoSEQ multiplex PCR. The profile shows about 360,000 clones, about nine tenths of them singletons. Sequences were obtained from PBMCs. The receptors here all came from a woman aged 18-30 years in good health and CMV-seronegative.

Here the CDR3 DNA reads TGCAGCGTTGGCCTCCCGGGCGGGCAAGAGACCCAGTACTTC. It specifies CSVGLPGGQETQYF. The V and J genes are TRBV29-1 and TRBJ2-5, with D perhaps matching TRBD2 (5 bases). Trimming removed 4 bases at V and 2 bases at J, with 14 bases between. Per germline, CDR1 SQVTM and CDR2 ANQGSEA. CDR3 length equals 14 residues.

This clone was detected only once. Here the CDR3 DNA reads TGTGCCAGCAGCCCCCCGAGCCAAGAGACCCAGTACTTC. The encoded protein is CASSPPSQETQYF. This chain joins TRBV5-4 and TRBJ2-5; no firm D call. The CDR3 has 13 residues. Germline loops: CDR1 SGHNT, CDR2 YYREEE (reference sequence). V was pared by 4 bases and J by 1 base, with 8 bases between.

J is TRBJ1-1 and V is TRBV27; TRBD1 matches at 7 bases. After removal of 10 bases from V and 8 bases from J, the junction contained 10 bases not matched to a gene. The CDR3 loop spans 12 amino acids. The germline CDR1 and CDR2 sequences are MNHEY and SMNVEV (reference sequence). CDR3 loop: CATRQGLGEAFF. DNA of the CDR3: TGTGCCACCCGACAGGGCCTAGGGGAAGCTTTCTTT.

The V call is TRBV25-1, the J call TRBJ1-1; the D is unclear. The CDR3 loop spans 13 amino acids. Trimming cost V 1 base and J 4 bases, with 7 bases left between them. Germline CDR1 is MGHDK and CDR2 is SYGVNS. DNA of the CDR3: TGTGCCAGCAGTGAATTGAGCTCCACTGAAGCTTTCTTT. It yields the protein CASSELSSTEAFF.

This clone appeared a single time. The chain is built from TRBV13 and TRBJ2-7; 9 bases agree with TRBD1. V was pared by 4 bases and J by 3 bases, with 7 bases of the junction left unmatched. Germline CDR1 is PRHDT and CDR2 is FYEKMQ (reference sequence). This CDR3 comprises 15 residues. This CDR3 reads CASSSTGGLHYEQYF. For the CDR3, the DNA is TGTGCCAGCAGCTCTACAGGGGGCCTCCACTACGAGCAGTACTTC.

The chain has TRBV7-8 and TRBJ1-5; a weak D match, TRBD1 (6 bases). CDR3 length: 14 residues. The germline gives CDR1 SGHVS, CDR2 FQNEAQ. Trimming left V 1 base short and J 6 bases short, with 10 bases between. CDR3 sequence (DNA): TGTGCCAGCAGCTTAGACAGGGCCGCTCAGCCCCAGCATTTT. Residues: CASSLDRAAQPQHF.

V and J are TRBV29-1 and TRBJ2-3; 8 bases line up with TRBD2. Germline V lookup: CDR1 SQVTM, CDR2 ANQGSEA. The V and J ends lost 5 bases and 6 bases, in that order; junction bases with no gene match: 10. The CDR3 consists of 14 residues. CDR3 loop: CSVTGLAGVDTQYF. CDR3 nucleotide sequence: TGCAGCGTTACTGGACTAGCCGGGGTGGATACGCAGTATTTT.

V usage is TRBV7-2 and J usage is TRBJ2-7; 9 positions agree with TRBD2. The CDR3 runs to 16 residues. Unmatched junction bases numbered 8, after V lost 2 bases and J lost 3 bases. The germline CDR1 and CDR2 sequences are SGHTA and FQGNSA. Here the CDR3 DNA reads TGTGCCAGCAGCTTAACAGCTAGCGGGACCCTCTACGAGCAGTACTTC. This codes for CASSLTASGTLYEQYF. The full variable domain, its missing parts supplied by reference TRBV7-2 and TRBJ2-7, is GAGVSQSPSNKVTEKGKDVELRCDPISGHTALYWYRQSLGQGLEFLIYFQGNSAPDKSGLPSDRFSAERTGGSVSTLTIQRTQQEDSAVYLCASSLTASGTLYEQYFGPGTRLTVT.

This sequence joins TRBV27 and TRBJ2-1; 9 nucleotides line up with TRBD2. Per germline, CDR1 MNHEY and CDR2 SMNVEV (reference sequence). The CDR3 consists of 14 residues. Losses at the gene ends were 2 bases for V and 10 bases for J; bases not matched to a gene: 6. This CDR3 reads CASSLTSGQVEQFF. The DNA of the CDR3 is TGTGCCAGCAGTTTAACTAGCGGGCAAGTCGAGCAGTTCTTC.

The chain couples TRBV9 to TRBJ2-3, with a weak D call TRBD1 (6 bases). The CDR3 extends over 14 amino acids. Germline CDR1 and CDR2: SGDLS and YYNGEE. The ends were cut back, 2 bases at V and 2 bases at J, with 9 bases in the middle. In nucleotides, the CDR3 is TGTGCCAGCAGCGTCGACAGGTACACAGATACGCAGTATTTT. It encodes CASSVDRYTDTQYF.

The chain combines TRBV5-1 with TRBJ1-2, with D maybe TRBD1 (6 bases). Germline CDR1 and CDR2: SGHRS and YFSETQ. V gave up 3 bases and J gave up 9 bases, with 18 bases separating them. This CDR3 has 14 amino acids. The CDR3 sequence is CASSYETGRRSYTF. The CDR3, as DNA: TGCGCCAGCAGCTACGAGACAGGAAGGAGAAGCTACACCTTC.

The chain uses TRBV4-1 and TRBJ2-7; TRBD1 aligns across 11 bases. Trimming removed 1 base from V and 0 bases from J; junction bases left unmatched: 5. Germline-derived CDR1 and CDR2 are MGHRA and YSYEKL. The CDR3 has 17 amino acids. The DNA of the CDR3 is TGCGCCAGCAGCCAAGCCTCCGGGACAGGGGGCTCCTACGAGCAGTACTTC. Translation: CASSQASGTGGSYEQYF.

This chain uses TRBV6-1 with TRBJ2-3; D not resolved. Germline V lookup: CDR1 MNHNS, CDR2 SASEGT. This CDR3 has 12 amino acids. Trimming cost V 3 bases and J 6 bases, with 7 bases left between them. The CDR3 DNA reads as TGTGCCAGCAGTGACGGTTCGGATACGCAGTATTTT. The encoded protein is CASSDGSDTQYF.

The rearrangement links TRBV28 to TRBJ2-7; 10 bases map to TRBD1. CDR1 is MDHEN and CDR2 is SYDVKM in the germline V gene. Trimming took 6 bases from V and 6 from J; bases not matched to a gene: 11. CDR3 length: 15 amino acids. CDR3 nucleotides: TGTGCCAGCAGCCCCGCCGGGACAGGGGCCCCCGAGCAGTACTTC. Translating gives CASSPAGTGAPEQYF.

The chain carries TRBV27 and TRBJ2-7; 8 nucleotides align to TRBD1. Unmatched junction bases numbered 14, after V lost 1 base and J lost 6 bases. CDR1 and CDR2 (germline): MNHEY, SMNVEV (reference sequence). The CDR3 covers 17 residues. CDR3 DNA: TGTGCCAGCAGTTTATGGGCAACCGGGACAGGATCTGGCGAGCAGTACTTC. It translates to CASSLWATGTGSGEQYF.

The chain combines TRBV13 with TRBJ2-5, with 9 bases lining up with TRBD1. The CDR3 is made up of 14 amino acids. Germline V gene data show CDR1 as PRHDT and CDR2 as FYEKMQ (reference sequence). The V and J ends lost 4 bases and 5 bases, in that order; junction bases with no gene match: 5. CDR3: CASSSQGARETQYF. The DNA for the CDR3 is TGTGCCAGCAGCTCACAGGGGGCGCGGGAGACCCAGTACTTC.